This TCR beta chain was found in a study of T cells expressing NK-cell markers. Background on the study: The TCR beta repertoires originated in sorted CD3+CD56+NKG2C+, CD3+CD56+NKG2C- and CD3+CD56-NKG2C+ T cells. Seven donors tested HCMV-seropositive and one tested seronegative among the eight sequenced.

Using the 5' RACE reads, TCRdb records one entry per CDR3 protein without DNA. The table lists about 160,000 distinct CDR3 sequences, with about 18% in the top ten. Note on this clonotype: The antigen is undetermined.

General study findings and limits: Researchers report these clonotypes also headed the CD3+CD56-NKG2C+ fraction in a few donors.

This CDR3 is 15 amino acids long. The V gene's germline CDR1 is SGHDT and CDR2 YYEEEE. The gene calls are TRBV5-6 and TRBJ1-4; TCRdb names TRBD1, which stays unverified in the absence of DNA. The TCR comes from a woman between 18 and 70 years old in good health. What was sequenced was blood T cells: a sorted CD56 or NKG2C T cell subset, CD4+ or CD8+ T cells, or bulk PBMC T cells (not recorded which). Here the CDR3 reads CASSFWTGANEKLFF.